This T cell receptor (beta chain) was found in a study of monozygotic twins with inflammatory bowel disease. The study's findings and limits: IBD patients showed reduced TCRbeta diversity (inverse Simpson) versus healthy co-twins.

As concerns this clonotype: Its antigen is currently unknown.

Each donor gave around 2.5 ml of peripheral blood. UMIs incorporating a 6-nucleotide sample barcode were appended by means of template switching. Reanalyzing the 5' RACE reads, TCRdb keeps one entry per CDR3 protein, without DNA. The listing records more than 300,000 distinct CDR3 sequences. Per germline, CDR1 ENHRY and CDR2 SYGVKD. The CDR3 is 15 amino acids. The clonotype comes from a human donor with ulcerative colitis or Crohn's disease, or a healthy co-twin of an affected twin (not recorded which). Sequencing input: blood. This chain connects TRBV10-3 to TRBJ2-3; TCRdb reports TRBD1, a call that lacks DNA to check it against. This CDR3 reads CAISESWGIADTQYF.